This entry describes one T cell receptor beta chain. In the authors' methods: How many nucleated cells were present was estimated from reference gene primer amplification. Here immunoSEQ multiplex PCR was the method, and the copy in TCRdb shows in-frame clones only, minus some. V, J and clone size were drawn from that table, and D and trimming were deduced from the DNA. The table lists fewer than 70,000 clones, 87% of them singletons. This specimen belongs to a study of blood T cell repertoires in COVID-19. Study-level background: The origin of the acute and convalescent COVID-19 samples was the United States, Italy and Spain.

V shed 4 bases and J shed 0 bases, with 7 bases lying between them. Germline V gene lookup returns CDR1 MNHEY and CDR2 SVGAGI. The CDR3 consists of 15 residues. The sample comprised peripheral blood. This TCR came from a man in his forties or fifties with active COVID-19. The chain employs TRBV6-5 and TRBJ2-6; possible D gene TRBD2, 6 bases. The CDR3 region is CASSLEGSGANVLTF. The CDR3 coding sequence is TGTGCCAGCAGTTTGGAGGGCTCTGGGGCCAACGTCCTGACTTTC.